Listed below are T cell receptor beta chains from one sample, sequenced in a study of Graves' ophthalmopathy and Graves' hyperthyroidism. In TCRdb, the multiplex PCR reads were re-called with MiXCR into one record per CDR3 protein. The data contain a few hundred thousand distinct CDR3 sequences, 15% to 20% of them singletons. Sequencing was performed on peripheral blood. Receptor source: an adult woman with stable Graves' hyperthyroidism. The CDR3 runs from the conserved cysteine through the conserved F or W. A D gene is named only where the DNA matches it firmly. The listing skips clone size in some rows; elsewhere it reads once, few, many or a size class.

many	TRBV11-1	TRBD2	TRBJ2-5	TGTGCCAGCAGCTTAGGGCTTGGTATAGCGGGAGTACCAGAGACCCAGTACTTC	CASSLGLGIAGVPETQYF
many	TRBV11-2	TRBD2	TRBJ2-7	TGTGCCAGCAGCTTAGATCTGGGCGGGAGGGCCTACGAGCAGTACTTC	CASSLDLGGRAYEQYF
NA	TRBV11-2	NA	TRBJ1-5	TGTGCCAGCAGCTTAGTCGGCATCGGGACGTATAGCAATCAGCCCCAGCATTTT	CASSLVGIGTYSNQPQHF
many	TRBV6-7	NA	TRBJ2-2	TGTGCCAGTGACCGCACGGTGACCGGGGAGCTGTTTTTT	CASDRTVTGELFF
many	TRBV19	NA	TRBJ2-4	TGTGCCAGTAGTCCGGGTGGATTGGCCAAAAACATTCAGTACTTC	CASSPGGLAKNIQYF
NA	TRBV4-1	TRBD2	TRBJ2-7	TGCGCCAGCGGCCCGGGACTAGCGGGAGGTTACGAGCAGTACTTC	CASGPGLAGGYEQYF
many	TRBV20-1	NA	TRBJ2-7	TGCAGTGCTAGAGATCCACTAGTGGCCTTCGGGGAGCAGTACTTC	CSARDPLVAFGEQYF
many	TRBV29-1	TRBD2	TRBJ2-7	TGCAGCGTTGAAGGGGTGGGACTAGAATTCGAGCAGTACTTC	CSVEGVGLEFEQYF
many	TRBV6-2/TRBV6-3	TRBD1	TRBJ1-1	TGTGCCAGCAGTTTAACCGGGACAGGGACTGAAGCTTTCTTT	CASSLTGTGTEAFF
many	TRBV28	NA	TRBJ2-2	TGTGCCAGCATATCTCAGGGAACGGGCACCGGGGAGCTGTTTTTT	CASISQGTGTGELFF
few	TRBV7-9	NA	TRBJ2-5	TGTGCCAGCAGCTCCCCCCCGCGCGGGCCAGAAGAGACCCAGTACTTC	CASSSPPRGPEETQYF
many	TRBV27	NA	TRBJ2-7	TGTGCCAGCAGTTACACACCGGACGGAGCCTACGAGCAGTACTTC	CASSYTPDGAYEQYF
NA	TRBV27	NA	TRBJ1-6	TGTGCCAGCAGTGGGGATGGGGCTTCACCCCTCCACTTT	CASSGDGASPLHF
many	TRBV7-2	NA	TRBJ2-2	TGTGCCAGCAGCTTCGCGGCTACTCTCACCGGGGAGCTGTTTTTT	CASSFAATLTGELFF
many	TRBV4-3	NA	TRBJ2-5	TGCGCCAGCAGCCAAGGTGCTAGAGAAGAGACCCAGTACTTC	CASSQGAREETQYF
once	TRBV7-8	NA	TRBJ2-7	TGTGCCAGCAGCTTATATGCCGGCTCCTACGAGCAGTACTTC	CASSLYAGSYEQYF
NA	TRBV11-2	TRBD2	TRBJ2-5	TGTGCCAGCAGCGATAGCGGGAGTTTTGAGACCCAGTACTTC	CASSDSGSFETQYF
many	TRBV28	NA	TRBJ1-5	TGTGCCAGCAGTTTATCTTACAGGGAGGACCAGCCCCAGCATTTT	CASSLSYREDQPQHF
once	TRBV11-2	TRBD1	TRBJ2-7	TGTGCCGGTGAGGGGACAGGGGGAAACTACGAGCAGTACTTC	CAGEGTGGNYEQYF
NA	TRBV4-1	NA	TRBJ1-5	TGCGCCAGCAGCCAAGAGGGGCAGGTCAATCAGCCCCAGCATTTT	CASSQEGQVNQPQHF
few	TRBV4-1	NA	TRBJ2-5	TGCGCCAGCAGCCAAGACTCGTCGGACCAAGAGACCCAGTACTTC	CASSQDSSDQETQYF
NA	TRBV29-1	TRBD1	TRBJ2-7	TGCAGCGTTGGGGGGACAGGGGTGACCTACGAGCAGTACTTC	CSVGGTGVTYEQYF
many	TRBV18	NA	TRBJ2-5	TGTGCCAGCTCACCACCGGGAGGCAGTTGGGAGACCCAGTACTTC	CASSPPGGSWETQYF
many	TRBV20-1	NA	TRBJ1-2	TGCAGTGCTAGACCTCGTTATGAGTTTGGCTATGGCTACACCTTC	CSARPRYEFGYGYTF
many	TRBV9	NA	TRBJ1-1	TGTGCCAGCAGTAATCTTTTGAACACTGAAGCTTTCTTT	CASSNLLNTEAFF
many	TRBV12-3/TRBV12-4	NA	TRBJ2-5	TGTGCCAGCAGTTTAAGGCTGGGTCTAGCGGAGACCCAGTACTTC	CASSLRLGLAETQYF
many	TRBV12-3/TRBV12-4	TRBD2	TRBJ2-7	TGTGCCAGCAGCCTGACTAGCGCCTACGAGCAGTACTTC	CASSLTSAYEQYF
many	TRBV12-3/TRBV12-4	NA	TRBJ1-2	TGTGCCAGCAGTGAGGGACTCCCGCTCCGGGATGGCTACACCTTC	CASSEGLPLRDGYTF
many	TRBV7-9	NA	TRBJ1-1	TGTGCCAGCAGTGAAGGTAGCACTGAAGCTTTCTTT	CASSEGSTEAFF
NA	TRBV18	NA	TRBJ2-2	TGTGCCAGCTCACCTCAATATAACACCGGGGAGCTGTTTTTT	CASSPQYNTGELFF
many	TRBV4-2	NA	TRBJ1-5	TGTGCCAGCAGCGCTCGCGGGACAAGGGAGCTGGTGGATCAGCCCCAGCATTTT	CASSARGTRELVDQPQHF
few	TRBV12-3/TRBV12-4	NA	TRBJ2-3	TGTGCCAGCAAGGTCGGGAGCGGAGATACGCAGTATTTT	CASKVGSGDTQYF
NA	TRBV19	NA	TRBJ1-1	TGTGCCAGTAGTATAGTTTCGGGAGCTTACACTGAAGCTTTCTTT	CASSIVSGAYTEAFF
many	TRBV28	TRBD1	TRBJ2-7	TGTGCCAGCAGTTCACAGGGGGAACTCTACGAGCAGTACTTC	CASSSQGELYEQYF
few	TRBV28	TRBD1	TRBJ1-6	TGTGCCAGCCACAGGGGCTCCTATAATTCACCCCTCCACTTT	CASHRGSYNSPLHF
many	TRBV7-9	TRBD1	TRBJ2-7	TGTGCCAGCAGCCCAGGACAGGTTCCAGTCTACGAGCAGTACTTC	CASSPGQVPVYEQYF
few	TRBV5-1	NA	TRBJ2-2	TGCGCCAGGGAGTTCAGGACCCTGAACACCGGGGAGCTGTTTTTT	CAREFRTLNTGELFF
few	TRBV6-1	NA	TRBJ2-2	TGTGCCAGCAGCCCGAGCAGGGAGCTGTTTTTT	CASSPSRELFF
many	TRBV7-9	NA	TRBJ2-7	TGTGCCAGCAGCTCCGACAACGAGCAGTACTTC	CASSSDNEQYF
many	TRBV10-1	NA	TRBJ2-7	TGCGCCAGCTCTCCGAGAGGAGTAGTCCACGAGCAGTACTTC	CASSPRGVVHEQYF
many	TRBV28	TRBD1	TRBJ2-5	TGTGCCAGCAGTTTACTCAGGGGGAAGGGAGAGACCCAGTACTTC	CASSLLRGKGETQYF
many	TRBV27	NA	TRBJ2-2	TGTGCCAGCAGTCCATCTAGCTTCCCCGGGGAGCTGTTTTTT	CASSPSSFPGELFF
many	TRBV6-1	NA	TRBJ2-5	TGTGCCAGCAGATTGACGACCGGGACGCCGAAAGAGACCCAGTACTTC	CASRLTTGTPKETQYF
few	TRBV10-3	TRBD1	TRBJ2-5	TGTGCCATCAGTGGTACAGGGGGCCGAGAGACCCAGTACTTC	CAISGTGGRETQYF
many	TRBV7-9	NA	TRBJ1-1	TGTGCCAGCAGCTTACTCGGAGTTAATGAAGCTTTCTTT	CASSLLGVNEAFF
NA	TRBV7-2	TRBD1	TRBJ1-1	TGTGCCAGCAGCCGACAGGGGTCGTACACTGATGCTTTCTTT	CASSRQGSYTDAFF
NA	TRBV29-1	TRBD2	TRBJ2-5	TGCAGCGTTGGGGGCGGGGGGCGATTCCAAGAGACCCAGTACTTC	CSVGGGGRFQETQYF
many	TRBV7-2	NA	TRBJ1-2	TGTGCCAGCAGCTTACTCGGGGGCCCTGGCTACACCTTC	CASSLLGGPGYTF
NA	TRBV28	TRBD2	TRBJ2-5	TGTGCCAGCAGTTTCCGACTAGCGGCACAAGAGACCCAGTACTTC	CASSFRLAAQETQYF